This T cell receptor beta chain comes out of a study of blood T cells in healthy people across ages. Study-level information: The capture of about one barcoded beta molecule per two T cells was achieved by template switching. Overall study results and limits: Unsorted PBMC input precluded a conclusive naive versus antigen-experienced comparison.

With 4 bases removed from V and 5 bases from J, the gap between germline ends came to 11 bases. The CDR3 spans 13 residues. CDR1 and CDR2 from the germline V gene are SGHTA and FQGNSA. Comments on this clonotype: The antigen remains undetermined.

It was with a sample-barcoded 5' primer and a J-beta primer mix that a second PCR of about 7 to 12 cycles was run. From the 5' RACE reads, TCRdb called clonotypes with MiXCR, one entry per CDR3 protein. The data show 720,000 or so distinct CDR3 sequences, with around 41% seen just once and 30% held by the top ten. The individuals who served as donors were healthy Caucasians living in Russia, aged about 6 to 90. A minimum of 6 micrograms of total RNA was extracted per sample. Sequenced: blood. The source is an elderly man in good health. The chain combines TRBV7-2 with TRBJ2-5, with D unresolved. The CDR3 reads CASSSYLGETQYF. DNA for the CDR3: TGTGCCAGCAGCTCATACCTCGGGGAGACCCAGTACTTC.